The present entry profiles one TCR beta chain with its context. The CDR3 covers 15 residues. The V gene lost 5 bases and the J gene lost 2 bases, with 15 bases spanning the gap. CDR1 PRHDT and CDR2 FYEKMQ come from the germline V gene (reference sequence). This sample was taken from a study of blood T cell repertoires in COVID-19. Turning to the study itself: Sources were T cells, B-cell-depleted T cells, or PBMCs; the material itself was cDNA or gDNA.

Generated by immunoSEQ multiplex PCR, the TCRdb table keeps only in-frame clones and is missing some. The table lists under 450,000 clones, 91% of them singletons. Source material: PBMCs or T cells enriched from blood (not recorded which). The TCR sequence derives from a middle-aged woman who had been exposed to COVID-19. The chain employs TRBV13 and TRBJ2-5; D remains unclear. The CDR3 sequence: CASSHPGGIQETQYF. The CDR3 DNA reads TGTGCCAGCAGCCACCCTGGCGGAATACAAGAGACCCAGTACTTC. Complete variable domain (other parts from reference TRBV13 and TRBJ2-5): AAGVIQSPRHLIKEKRETATLKCYPIPRHDTVYWYQQGPGQDPQFLISFYEKMQSDKGSIPDRFSAQQFSDYHSELNMSSLELGDSALYFCASSHPGGIQETQYFGPGTRLLVL.